A single sample gave rise to the 18 T cell receptor beta chains below, sequenced in a study of long-term antiretroviral therapy in people with HIV. Running of the v3.0 immunoSEQ assay took place at survey level. Profiled with immunoSEQ multiplex PCR; TCRdb holds only in-frame clones, not every one. There are roughly 24,000 clones in the sample; more than 75% occur only once, and 7% to 10% lies in the top ten. Sequences were derived from unsorted PBMCs, sampled less than 5 years after starting antiretroviral therapy. These receptors originate from a man aged 40-50 years with HIV.

This chain uses TRBV19 with TRBJ1-1, with D unresolved. V lost 5 bases to trimming and J lost 3 bases, with 13 bases between them. CDR1 is LNHDA, CDR2 SQIVND, per germline (reference sequence). The CDR3 covers 14 residues. CDR3 in amino acids: CASSLLRRDTEAFF. DNA of the CDR3: TGTGCCAGTAGTCTCCTTAGGAGGGACACTGAAGCTTTCTTT.

The V gene is TRBV29-1, the J gene TRBJ1-1; D perhaps matches TRBD1 (6 bases). From germline, CDR1 is SQVTM and CDR2 ANQGSEA. The length of the CDR3 is 12 residues. Trimming stripped 8 bases from V and 0 bases from J, with 10 bases between. The CDR3 loop is CSTEGVNTEAFF. The CDR3 bases are TGCAGCACCGAGGGGGTGAACACTGAAGCTTTCTTT.

In DNA form, the CDR3 reads TGTGCCAGCAGCTTACCCGGTCCCCGCGAGCAGTACTTC. Translating gives CASSLPGPREQYF. V is TRBV7-2 and J is TRBJ2-7; D gene unclear. Germline CDR1 reads SGHTA; CDR2 reads FQGNSA. The V and J ends lost 2 bases and 6 bases respectively, with 11 bases between them. This CDR3 region has 13 residues.

The J gene is TRBJ2-5, the V gene TRBV9, with D perhaps TRBD1 or TRBD2 (5 bases each). The CDR3 runs to 14 residues. Germline assignment: CDR1 SGDLS and CDR2 YYNGEE. V was shortened by 4 bases and J by 1 base, with 11 bases between the two germline ends. The CDR3 nucleotides are TGTGCCAGCAGCAGTTACGGGGCCCAAGAGACCCAGTACTTC. Translation: CASSSYGAQETQYF.

This rearrangement joins TRBV27 to TRBJ2-1; 8 nucleotides line up with TRBD2. With 6 bases clipped from V and 6 bases from J, the junction kept 10 bases outside the gene matches. Germline CDR1 is MNHEY and CDR2 is SMNVEV (reference sequence). The CDR3 extends over 15 amino acids. CDR3 nucleotide sequence: TGTGCCAGCAGCCTATCCGGGGGGGTCGGCAATGAGCAGTTCTTC. This translates into CASSLSGGVGNEQFF.

This clone was seen only a few times. The chain is built from TRBV4-1 and TRBJ1-2; no clear D gene. Trimming took 0 bases from V and 9 from J, leaving 11 bases between them. CDR1 and CDR2 from the germline V gene are MGHRA and YSYEKL. The CDR3 contains 13 residues. Written as DNA, the CDR3 is TGCGCCAGCAGCCAAGAAGTCGGAGGGAGCTACACCTTC. Residues: CASSQEVGGSYTF.

The CDR3 is CASSSTRLATDTQYF. DNA of the CDR3: TGTGCCAGCAGCTCAACCCGACTAGCCACAGATACGCAGTATTTT. The chain is built from TRBV7-9 and TRBJ2-3, with 7 bases fitting TRBD2. In germline, CDR1 is SEHNR, CDR2 FQNEAQ (reference sequence). The length of the CDR3 is 15 residues. Losses at the gene ends were 4 bases for V and 2 bases for J; bases not matched to a gene: 6.

The chain is built from TRBV19 and TRBJ1-1, with D perhaps matching TRBD1 (6 bases). The CDR3 has 15 amino acids. CDR1 and CDR2 (germline): LNHDA, SQIVND (reference sequence). V was cut by 7 bases and J by 6 bases, with 21 bases left in between. The CDR3 protein is CASNPHSWDKPEAFF. The CDR3 region has the DNA TGTGCCAGTAACCCCCACTCCTGGGACAAACCTGAAGCTTTCTTT.

This clone was detected once. The V and J genes are TRBV27 and TRBJ2-5; D is ambiguous. There are 14 residues in the CDR3. Per germline, CDR1 MNHEY and CDR2 SMNVEV (reference sequence). The V gene lost 4 bases and the J gene lost 5 bases, with 14 bases spanning the gap. The CDR3 DNA follows: TGTGCCAGCAGTTCCAGACCCGGGTCGGAGACCCAGTACTTC. Its protein is CASSSRPGSETQYF.

The chain uses TRBV7-9 and TRBJ2-7; 9 bases line up with TRBD2. Trimming cost V 1 base and J 4 bases; bases outside gene matches: 8. Germline CDR1 SEHNR, CDR2 FQNEAQ (reference sequence). The CDR3 loop spans 16 amino acids. The CDR3 sequence is CASSLGSAGGQYEQYF. In DNA form, the CDR3 reads TGTGCCAGCAGCTTAGGGTCGGCGGGGGGGCAGTACGAGCAGTACTTC.

V is TRBV7-2 and J is TRBJ1-2; D unclear. Looked up from germline, CDR1 is SGHTA and CDR2 is FQGNSA. The CDR3 loop spans 13 amino acids. Trimming removed 2 bases at V and 4 bases at J, with 8 bases between. The CDR3 sequence: CASSLQASYGYTF. In nucleotides, the CDR3 is TGTGCCAGCAGCTTACAGGCTAGCTATGGCTACACCTTC.

This chain connects TRBV7-9 to TRBJ1-4; no clear D gene. The CDR3 runs 15 residues. CDR1 and CDR2 from the germline V gene are SEHNR and FQNEAQ (reference sequence). Trimming pared 5 bases from V and 4 bases from J, leaving 14 bases between. CDR3 loop: CASSPSNTVNEKLFF. The CDR3 nucleotides are TGTGCCAGCAGCCCATCGAATACTGTTAATGAAAAACTGTTTTTT.

This clone is medium-sized within its sample. This sequence joins TRBV4-2 and TRBJ2-3; D not resolved. This CDR3 contains 16 residues. V was shortened by 3 bases and J by 3 bases, with 16 bases between the two germline ends. Germline V gene sequence: CDR1 LGHNA, CDR2 YNFKEQ. CDR3 DNA sequence: TGTGCCAGCAGCCACTCCGACGGTAGTGATACAGATACGCAGTATTTT. It is translated as CASSHSDGSDTDTQYF.

J is TRBJ2-3 and V is TRBV27, with D maybe TRBD1 (5 bases). Trimming removed 4 bases from V and 4 bases from J, with 12 bases in between. Germline V gives CDR1 MNHEY, CDR2 SMNVEV (reference sequence). CDR3 length: 14 amino acids. CDR3 in DNA: TGTGCCAGCAGTTGGGTGATAGGGGCAGATACGCAGTATTTT. Protein product: CASSWVIGADTQYF.

The chain uses TRBV28 and TRBJ2-2; 9 bases are a match to TRBD2. The CDR3 is made up of 16 amino acids. J gave up 7 bases and V 5 bases, and 11 bases lay outside the gene matches. CDR1 and CDR2 from the germline V gene are MDHEN and SYDVKM. For the CDR3, the DNA is TGTGCCAGCAGTGCGACCCGGAGCGGGGGGTTCGGGGAGCTGTTTTTT. It translates to CASSATRSGGFGELFF.

The chain uses TRBV4-3 and TRBJ1-4; 9 nucleotides align to TRBD1. Unmatched junction bases numbered 12, after V lost 0 bases and J lost 7 bases. The V gene's germline CDR1 is LGHNA and CDR2 YSLEER. The CDR3 length is 18 residues. The CDR3 loop is CASSQDLNRGRLGEKLFF. CDR3 nucleotides: TGCGCCAGCAGCCAAGATTTAAACAGGGGGCGCTTAGGTGAAAAACTGTTTTTT.

V gene TRBV6-5 combines with J gene TRBJ2-1; 9 positions match TRBD1. The germline V gene has CDR1 MNHEY and CDR2 SVGAGI. CDR3 length: 15 amino acids. After removal of 2 bases from V and 4 bases from J, the junction contained 3 bases not matched to a gene. The CDR3 sequence is CASSYGQGNYNEQFF. DNA of the CDR3: TGTGCCAGCAGTTACGGACAGGGGAATTACAATGAGCAGTTCTTC.

The chain combines TRBV4-1 with TRBJ2-3; no clear D gene. The germline V gene has CDR1 MGHRA and CDR2 YSYEKL. This CDR3 has 15 residues. The V gene lost 0 bases and the J gene lost 2 bases, with 9 bases spanning the gap. CDR3 DNA sequence: TGCGCCAGCAGCCAAGATCTAGTTTACACAGATACGCAGTATTTT. Translated, it gives CASSQDLVYTDTQYF.